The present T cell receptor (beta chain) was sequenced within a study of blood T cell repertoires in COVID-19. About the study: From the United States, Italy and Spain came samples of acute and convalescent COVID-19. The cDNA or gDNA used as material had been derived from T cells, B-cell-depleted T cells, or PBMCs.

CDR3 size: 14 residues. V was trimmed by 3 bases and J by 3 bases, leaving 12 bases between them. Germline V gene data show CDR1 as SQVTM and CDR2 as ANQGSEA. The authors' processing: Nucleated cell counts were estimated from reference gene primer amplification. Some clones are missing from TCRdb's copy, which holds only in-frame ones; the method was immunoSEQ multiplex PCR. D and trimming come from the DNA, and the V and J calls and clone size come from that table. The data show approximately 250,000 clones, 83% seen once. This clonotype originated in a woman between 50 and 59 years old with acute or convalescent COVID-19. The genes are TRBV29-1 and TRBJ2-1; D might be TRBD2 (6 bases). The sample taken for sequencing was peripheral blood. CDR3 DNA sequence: TGCAGCGTTGAGCCCGGGGGTGGCTACAATGAGCAGTTCTTC. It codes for CSVEPGGGYNEQFF.